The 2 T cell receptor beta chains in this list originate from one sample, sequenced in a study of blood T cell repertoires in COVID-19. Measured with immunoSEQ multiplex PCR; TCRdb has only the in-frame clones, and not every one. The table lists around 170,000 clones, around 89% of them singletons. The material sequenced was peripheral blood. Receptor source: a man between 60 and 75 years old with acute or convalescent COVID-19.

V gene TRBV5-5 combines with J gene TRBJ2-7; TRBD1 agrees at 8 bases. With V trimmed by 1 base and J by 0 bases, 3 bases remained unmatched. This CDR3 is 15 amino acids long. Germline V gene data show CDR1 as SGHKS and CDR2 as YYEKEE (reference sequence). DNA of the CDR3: TGTGCCAGCAGCTTGACAGGGGGGAGCTCCTACGAGCAGTACGTC. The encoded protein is CASSLTGGSSYEQYV.

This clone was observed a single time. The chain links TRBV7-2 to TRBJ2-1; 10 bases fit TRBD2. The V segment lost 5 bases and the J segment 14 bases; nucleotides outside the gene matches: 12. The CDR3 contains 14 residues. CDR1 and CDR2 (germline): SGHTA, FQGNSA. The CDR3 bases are TGTGCCAGCAGCCAGGGGCTAGCGGGAGATATCAAGTTCTTC. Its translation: CASSQGLAGDIKFF.